The clone carrying this TCR beta chain occurred once. The antigen is undetermined. These data belong to a study of T cell repertoires and Cas9 in healthy adults. Study background: Characterization of SpCas9-reactive CD4 and CD8 T cells covered multi-effector potency, cytotoxicity and lineage.

Assay: immunoSEQ multiplex PCR; the TCRdb copy retains only in-frame clones and omits some. This table holds tens of thousands of clones, 80% to 95% found once. Study findings and constraints: SpCas9-reactive regulatory T cells reportedly mitigated SpCas9-reactive effector T cells in vitro.

Germline CDR1 is SGHRS and CDR2 is YFSETQ. The CDR3 consists of 15 residues. Trimming at V came to 4 bases and at J to 7 bases, leaving 5 bases not matched to a gene. What was sequenced was CD4+ effector T cells (CD127+, CD25-, CD137-, CD154-) from PBMCs; culture status not recorded. The chain uses TRBV5-1 and TRBJ1-4, with 12 bases aligning to TRBD1. The sequence derives from a human donor in good health. CDR3: CASSQGQGASEKLFF. The DNA of the CDR3 is TGCGCCAGCAGCCAGGGACAGGGGGCTTCTGAAAAACTGTTTTTT.